The 7 T cell receptor beta chains below come from one sample, sequenced in a study of graft-versus-host responses after intestinal transplantation. Generated by immunoSEQ multiplex PCR, the TCRdb table keeps only in-frame clones and is missing some. The data hold about 9,600 clones, with 78% observed a single time. Tissue processing of the graft released intraepithelial and lamina propria lymphocytes from it. Sequences were derived from ileum tissue, sampled less than 550 days after intestinal transplant. Every receptor here comes from a human patient who received an intestinal transplant, so some T cells may come from the graft donor.

The CDR3 nucleotides read TGTGCCACCAGCACCAGGACGACGGGTCGAGGCTACACCTTC. Residues: CATSTRTTGRGYTF. The J gene is TRBJ1-2, the V gene TRBV15; D gene ambiguous. V was shortened by 4 bases and J by 8 bases, with 17 bases between the two germline ends. Germline CDR1 is LNHNV and CDR2 is YYDKDF (reference sequence). The CDR3 covers 14 residues.

Only one count was recorded for this clone. The V gene is TRBV30, the J gene TRBJ1-1; D gene uncertain. This CDR3 is built from 13 residues. CDR1 and CDR2 from the germline V gene are GTSNPN and SVGIG (reference sequence). Between the trimmed V and J ends, which lost 0 bases and 3 bases, there was a span of 8 bases. This CDR3 is CAWSVNRDTEAFF. In nucleotides, the CDR3 is TGTGCCTGGAGTGTGAACCGAGACACTGAAGCTTTCTTT.

The chain uses TRBV5-6 and TRBJ2-5; TRBD2 agrees at 9 bases. CDR3 size: 14 residues. The V gene end was trimmed by 0 bases and the J gene end by 8 bases; junction bases not matched to a gene: 5. The germline gives CDR1 SGHDT, CDR2 YYEEEE. CDR3 sequence: CASSLVGSGRTQYF. Here the CDR3 DNA reads TGTGCCAGCAGCTTGGTTGGTAGCGGGAGAACCCAGTACTTC.

The chain recombines TRBV30 with TRBJ2-5; D is perhaps TRBD2 (6 bases). CDR1 is GTSNPN, CDR2 SVGIG, per germline (reference sequence). V gave up 2 bases and J gave up 4 bases, with 8 bases separating them. This CDR3 has 12 residues. CDR3 in amino acids: CAWSIGGETQYF. The DNA of the CDR3 is TGTGCCTGGAGTATCGGGGGAGAGACCCAGTACTTC. The entire variable domain, with the rest obtained from reference TRBV30 and TRBJ2-5, is as follows: SQTIHQWPATLVQPVGSPLSLECTVEGTSNPNLYWYRQAAGRGLQLLFYSVGIGQISSEVPQNLSASRPQDRQFILSSKKLLLSDSGFYLCAWSIGGETQYFGPGTRLLVL.

The chain carries TRBV11-3 and TRBJ1-2; 7 bases align to TRBD1. The CDR3 contains 19 residues. Germline CDR1 and CDR2: SGHNT and YENEEA. Trimming took 4 bases from V and 2 from J; bases not matched to a gene: 19. The CDR3 spells CASSSAPGGPRDTNYGYTF. DNA for the CDR3: TGTGCCAGCAGCTCCGCCCCAGGGGGACCTCGGGATACAAACTATGGCTACACCTTC. Complete variable domain (other parts from reference TRBV11-3 and TRBJ1-2): EAGVVQSPRYKIIEKKQPVAFWCNPISGHNTLYWYLQNLGQGPELLIRYENEEAVDDSQLPKDRFSAERLKGVDSTLKIQPAELGDSAVYLCASSSAPGGPRDTNYGYTFGSGTRLTVV.

This chain links TRBV28 with TRBJ2-7; D is uncertain. The V gene's germline CDR1 is MDHEN and CDR2 SYDVKM. Trimming removed 3 bases from V and 0 bases from J, with 6 bases in between. This CDR3 has 13 amino acids. This CDR3 is CASSFGVSYEQYF. The CDR3 nucleotides are TGTGCCAGCAGTTTCGGCGTCTCCTACGAGCAGTACTTC.

The chain combines TRBV6-4 with TRBJ2-2; a weak D match, TRBD1 (5 bases). Per the germline V gene, CDR1 is MRHNA and CDR2 is SNTAGT. CDR3 length: 13 residues. Between the trimmed V and J ends, which lost 2 bases and 4 bases, there was a span of 5 bases. CDR3 protein: CASSDRGTGELFF. The CDR3 DNA sequence: TGTGCCAGCAGTGACAGGGGCACCGGGGAGCTGTTTTTT.